This TCR beta chain was recorded in a study of cytomegalovirus exposure and HLA in healthy donors. Sequenced by immunoSEQ multiplex PCR; TCRdb stores in-frame clones only, minus some. The sample carries 150,000 to 200,000 clones, around 92% recorded once. Notes on the study in general: A few CMV-associated chains proved CMV antigen-specific in vitro. The classifier reportedly diagnosed cytomegalovirus status with high specificity and sensitivity. Most TCRs appeared rarely, but some public TCRs recurred in many donors. Researchers counted 180 or so TCR beta chains as cytomegalovirus-associated.

As regards this clone: Its target is not known.

V was clipped by 2 bases and J by 7 bases, with 18 bases between them. Germline CDR1 reads WNHNN; CDR2 reads SYGVQD (reference sequence). The CDR3 spans 15 residues. This chain links TRBV10-1 with TRBJ2-7; possibly TRBD1 for D (6 bases). Specimen: PBMCs. The source is a woman under 30 in good health and CMV-seropositive. DNA for the CDR3: TGCGCCAGCAGTGAGGTGGGGGACACCAGGGTTGAGCAGTACTTC. Its protein product is CASSEVGDTRVEQYF.